The 8 T cell receptor beta chains listed next were all sequenced from one sample in a study of cytomegalovirus exposure and HLA in healthy donors (dated by TCRdb to 2016 to 2017). Library construction relied on the immunoSEQ multiplex PCR assay. The multiplex PCR relied on a mix of 60 forward primers for TCR Vbeta segments and 13 reverse primers for TCR Jbeta segments. TCRdb retrieved this table from immuneACCESS and kept in-frame rearrangements only. Not all clones are present; in checked studies, unresolved V genes account for under half, and no reason is known for the remainder. The sample table lists around 160,000 clones, roughly 80% of them with a count of one. More than 1.4% of the sample goes to the ten largest clones. Sequencing was carried out using PBMCs. These receptor sequences come from a male donor in good health and CMV-seronegative.

This sequence joins TRBV2 and TRBJ2-1, with D possibly matching TRBD1 (6 bases). Germline loops: CDR1 SNHLY, CDR2 FYNNEI. This CDR3 is 14 amino acids long. V lost 4 bases and J 1 base, leaving 8 bases between the germline ends. CDR3 loop: CASSAGASYNEQFF. The CDR3 DNA sequence: TGTGCCAGCAGTGCAGGGGCTTCCTACAATGAGCAGTTCTTC.

This chain joins TRBV5-4 and TRBJ2-3; the match to TRBD1 covers 11 bases. Per the germline V gene, CDR1 is SGHNT and CDR2 is YYREEE (reference sequence). J lost 4 bases, V lost 4 bases, and 8 bases had no gene match. There are 16 residues in the CDR3. The CDR3 DNA follows: TGTGCCAGCAGCATGGACAGGGGGCGAAGGGCAGATACGCAGTATTTT. Protein sequence: CASSMDRGRRADTQYF.

This clone was detected only a few times. The chain couples TRBV29-1 to TRBJ2-7, with 8 bases that match TRBD1. The ends lost 6 bases at V and 0 bases at J; junction bases unmatched: 4. CDR3 length: 13 amino acids. In germline, CDR1 is SQVTM, CDR2 ANQGSEA. The CDR3 sequence is CSVPGTGSYEQYF. The CDR3 nucleotides read TGCAGCGTCCCCGGGACAGGCTCCTACGAGCAGTACTTC.

The V and J genes are TRBV6-5 and TRBJ2-7, with 7 bases aligning to TRBD2. V was pared by 2 bases and J by 5 bases, with 6 bases of the junction left unmatched. This CDR3 is 14 amino acids long. Germline V lookup: CDR1 MNHEY, CDR2 SVGAGI. CDR3: CASSYRLGGNEQYF. The CDR3 coding sequence is TGTGCCAGCAGTTACAGACTCGGGGGGAACGAGCAGTACTTC.

The gene calls are TRBV5-3 and TRBJ2-1; D gene unclear. TRBV5-3 is an ORF, and what it does is uncertain. V was clipped by 1 base and J by 0 bases, with 17 bases between them. The CDR3 sequence is 18 residues long. The CDR3 loop is CARSLHPPPISSYNEQFF. The CDR3 DNA follows: TGTGCCAGAAGCTTGCACCCCCCTCCCATCAGCTCCTACAATGAGCAGTTCTTC.

The chain is built from TRBV2 and TRBJ1-2, with TRBD1 identical over 7 bases. In germline, CDR1 is SNHLY, CDR2 FYNNEI. J was trimmed by 6 bases and V by 5 bases; bases with no gene match: 6. The CDR3 spans 13 residues. For the CDR3, the DNA is TGTGCCAGCAGTCGACAGGGATTGGATGGCTACACCTTC. As protein: CASSRQGLDGYTF.

The chain has TRBV28 and TRBJ2-7; D perhaps matches TRBD1 (7 bases). Germline V gene lookup returns CDR1 MDHEN and CDR2 SYDVKM. The CDR3 length is 16 residues. The V and J ends lost 3 bases and 8 bases respectively, with 23 bases between them. The CDR3 loop is CASSFLGVTGRIQQYF. CDR3 DNA sequence: TGTGCCAGCAGTTTTTTAGGAGTGACAGGGAGGATTCAGCAGTACTTC.

The chain is built from TRBV10-2 and TRBJ1-5; 11 bases are shared with TRBD1. The trim removed 6 bases at V and 6 bases at J, leaving 1 base unmatched. The CDR3 totals 13 residues. Germline V gene sequence: CDR1 WSHSY, CDR2 SAAADI. CDR3 sequence (DNA): TGCGCCAGCAGGGGGACAGGGGGTCAGCCCCAGCATTTT. The encoded protein is CASRGTGGQPQHF.